Shown below are 24 T cell receptor beta chains from a single sample sequenced in a study of blood T cell repertoires in COVID-19. Data came from immunoSEQ multiplex PCR; TCRdb stores just in-frame clones and leaves some out. The sample shows 350,000 to 450,000 clones, 70% to 90% of them seen only once. Specimen: peripheral blood. These receptor sequences come from a woman in her 40s with COVID-19, enrolled during active disease.

Only a few counts were recorded for this clone. The J gene is TRBJ2-3, the V gene TRBV12-3 or TRBV12-4; D gene uncertain. V lost 3 bases and J lost 2, with 3 bases in between. CDR3 length: 12 amino acids. The CDR3 region is CASSFYTDTQYF. The DNA for the CDR3 is TGTGCCAGCAGTTTCTACACAGATACGCAGTATTTT.

The V call is TRBV24-1, the J call TRBJ1-2; TRBD1 agrees at 7 bases. The CDR3 is 14 residues long. J was trimmed by 3 bases and V by 5 bases; bases with no gene match: 5. Germline CDR1 KGHDR, CDR2 SFDVKD. CDR3 coding DNA: TGTGCCACCAGTGCCGCGACAGGGCACTATGGCTACACCTTC. This translates into CATSAATGHYGYTF.

The chain uses TRBV2 and TRBJ2-5; TRBD2 aligns across 15 bases. This CDR3 spans 15 amino acids. From germline, CDR1 is SNHLY and CDR2 FYNNEI. The V gene end was trimmed by 6 bases and the J gene end by 5 bases; junction bases not matched to a gene: 4. The CDR3 is CASSGLAGGRETQYF. CDR3 sequence (DNA): TGTGCCAGCAGCGGACTAGCGGGGGGGCGGGAGACCCAGTACTTC.

The rearrangement joins TRBV9 to TRBJ2-1; TRBD1 agrees at 12 bases. The CDR3 covers 16 residues. Unmatched junction bases numbered 5, after V lost 3 bases and J lost 4 bases. Germline lookup yields CDR1 SGDLS and CDR2 YYNGEE. CDR3 amino acids: CASSARDRGRYNEQFF. In nucleotides, the CDR3 is TGTGCCAGCAGCGCGAGGGACAGGGGGCGGTACAATGAGCAGTTCTTC.

The V call is TRBV28, the J call TRBJ2-5; tentatively, D is TRBD2 (6 bases). V was pared by 6 bases and J by 4 bases, with 15 bases between. Germline CDR1 is MDHEN and CDR2 is SYDVKM. The CDR3 sequence is 14 residues long. CDR3 loop: CASRRDLLRETQYF. The CDR3 coding sequence is TGTGCCAGCAGGCGGGATCTTCTTCGAGAGACCCAGTACTTC.

The chain is built from TRBV11-2 and TRBJ1-1; D gene ambiguous. Germline V gene sequence: CDR1 SGHAT, CDR2 FQNNGV. The CDR3 sequence is 14 residues long. With 5 bases removed from V and 8 bases from J, the gap between germline ends came to 18 bases. CDR3 amino acids: CASSQMWLKSEAFF. The DNA of the CDR3 is TGTGCCAGCAGCCAGATGTGGCTGAAGTCAGAAGCTTTCTTT.

This clone turned up a few times. This chain uses TRBV30 with TRBJ1-1; D remains ambiguous. V dropped 0 bases and J dropped 0 bases, with 11 bases sitting between them. CDR1 and CDR2 from the germline V gene are GTSNPN and SVGIG (reference sequence). CDR3 size: 15 residues. The CDR3, as DNA: TGTGCCTGGAGTGTACGTAAACAGCTGAACACTGAAGCTTTCTTT. This codes for CAWSVRKQLNTEAFF.

The rearrangement uses TRBV7-2 and TRBJ1-2; 9 bases agree with TRBD1. Unmatched junction bases numbered 4, after V lost 1 base and J lost 7 bases. This CDR3 spans 14 amino acids. Germline-derived CDR1 and CDR2 are SGHTA and FQGNSA. Written as DNA, the CDR3 is TGTGCCAGCAGCTTAGTGGGACAGGGAAGTGGCTACACCTTC. It translates to CASSLVGQGSGYTF.

The CDR3 DNA follows: TGTGCCAGCAGCTCCACTCCGGGACAGTACGCGGAGACCCAGTACTTC. It yields the protein CASSSTPGQYAETQYF. This chain links TRBV9 with TRBJ2-5; 7 bases are shared with TRBD1. This CDR3 is built from 16 residues. Germline CDR1 reads SGDLS; CDR2 reads YYNGEE. Trimming removed 4 bases from V and 5 bases from J; junction bases left unmatched: 14.

The V call is TRBV4-3, the J call TRBJ1-1; 7 bases map to TRBD1. The CDR3 consists of 13 residues. Looked up from germline, CDR1 is LGHNA and CDR2 is YSLEER. V lost 4 bases and J lost 10; bases outside the gene matches: 9. CDR3 sequence (DNA): TGCGCCAGCAGCCGAACAGGGGCTCCTGGAGCTTTCTTT. Protein sequence: CASSRTGAPGAFF.

The chain carries TRBV9 and TRBJ2-3, with D maybe TRBD2 (6 bases). Germline CDR1 is SGDLS and CDR2 is YYNGEE. The germline V and J ends were trimmed by 0 bases and 5 bases, with 13 bases remaining between them. This CDR3 has 15 amino acids. The DNA for the CDR3 is TGTGCCAGCAGCGTAGGGACTACTGGGGTAGATACGCAGTATTTT. This codes for CASSVGTTGVDTQYF.

This rearrangement joins TRBV15 to TRBJ1-1; D is possibly TRBD1 (5 bases). CDR3 size: 15 residues. Germline values: CDR1 LNHNV, CDR2 YYDKDF (reference sequence). The V end lost 1 base, the J end lost 0 bases, and 9 bases lay between the germline ends. CDR3: CATSRARGVNTEAFF. Here the CDR3 DNA reads TGTGCCACCAGCAGAGCTCGGGGGGTGAACACTGAAGCTTTCTTT.

The chain has TRBV27 and TRBJ1-1, with D possibly matching TRBD1 (6 bases). V lost 6 bases and J lost 4, with 12 bases in between. Per germline, CDR1 MNHEY and CDR2 SMNVEV (reference sequence). This CDR3 spans 13 amino acids. This CDR3 is CASRSTGFTEAFF. CDR3 nucleotides: TGTGCCAGCAGATCTACAGGGTTCACTGAAGCTTTCTTT.

This clone has just one count. The gene calls are TRBV5-1 and TRBJ1-4; no reliable D call. Per germline, CDR1 SGHRS and CDR2 YFSETQ. V shed 7 bases and J shed 8 bases, with 21 bases lying between them. The CDR3 is 15 residues long. The CDR3 DNA follows: TGCGCCAGCCGGTTTGGAGGCAGGTCTACAGAAAAACTGTTTTTT. This gives the protein CASRFGGRSTEKLFF.

V and J are TRBV6-5 and TRBJ2-4, with 8 nucleotides matching TRBD2. V lost 7 bases, J lost 3 bases, and 2 bases stayed unmatched. The CDR3 is 13 amino acids. Looked up from germline, CDR1 is MNHEY and CDR2 is SVGAGI. CDR3 in amino acids: CASNAGGKNIQYF. The CDR3 DNA reads TGTGCCAGCAACGCGGGAGGCAAAAACATTCAGTACTTC.

V is TRBV9 and J is TRBJ2-3; 8 bases are shared with TRBD2. Germline loops: CDR1 SGDLS, CDR2 YYNGEE. The length of the CDR3 is 19 residues. V shed 2 bases and J 3 bases; nucleotides not matched to a gene: 17. The CDR3 sequence: CASSVSRGGHPGSTDTQYF. CDR3 in DNA: TGTGCCAGCAGCGTGTCCCGCGGGGGGCATCCGGGTTCTACAGATACGCAGTATTTT.

The table lists this clone with a few counts. The rearrangement uses TRBV2 and TRBJ2-5; 7 positions agree with TRBD2. Germline CDR1 is SNHLY and CDR2 is FYNNEI. The CDR3 consists of 14 residues. V trimming: 7 bases; J trimming: 5 bases; junction bases outside the gene matches: 10. Written as DNA, the CDR3 is TGTGCCAGCAAGTACGGCGGGAGTGGGGAGACCCAGTACTTC. This codes for CASKYGGSGETQYF.

The CDR3 here is CASSLRQGVGTDTQYF. The CDR3 DNA follows: TGTGCCAGCAGCTTACGACAGGGGGTAGGCACAGATACGCAGTATTTT. This chain links TRBV7-3 with TRBJ2-3; 9 nucleotides agree with TRBD1. Germline values: CDR1 SGHTA, CDR2 FQGTGA. The CDR3 contains 16 residues. Losses at the gene ends were 2 bases for V and 1 base for J; bases not matched to a gene: 4.

The chain is built from TRBV11-3 and TRBJ1-1; TRBD1 matches at 7 bases. The V gene end was trimmed by 1 base and the J gene end by 7 bases; junction bases not matched to a gene: 3. This CDR3 is 13 amino acids long. In germline, CDR1 is SGHNT, CDR2 YENEEA. The CDR3 loop is CASSLAYRGEAFF. DNA of the CDR3: TGTGCCAGCAGCTTAGCCTACAGGGGTGAAGCTTTCTTT. Combining the CDR3 with reference TRBV11-3 and TRBJ1-1 gives the whole variable domain EAGVVQSPRYKIIEKKQPVAFWCNPISGHNTLYWYLQNLGQGPELLIRYENEEAVDDSQLPKDRFSAERLKGVDSTLKIQPAELGDSAVYLCASSLAYRGEAFFGQGTRLTVV.

The rearrangement joins TRBV19 to TRBJ1-2; TRBD1 aligns across 9 bases. This CDR3 is 14 amino acids long. With 8 bases clipped from V and 3 bases from J, the junction kept 7 bases outside the gene matches. Germline CDR1 reads LNHDA; CDR2 reads SQIVND (reference sequence). Written as DNA, the CDR3 is TGTGCCAGTCGGTTACAGGGGGCAGACTATGGCTACACCTTC. The encoded protein is CASRLQGADYGYTF.

This chain uses TRBV2 with TRBJ1-1; weak D call: TRBD1 (5 bases). This CDR3 spans 18 amino acids. The germline V and J ends were trimmed by 1 base and 2 bases, with 20 bases remaining between them. CDR1 and CDR2 (germline): SNHLY, FYNNEI. The CDR3 sequence is CASSEGRGEIARNTEAFF. The CDR3 DNA is TGTGCCAGCAGTGAAGGTAGGGGCGAAATAGCTCGAAACACTGAAGCTTTCTTT.

The genes are TRBV19 and TRBJ2-7; D is perhaps TRBD2 (7 bases). The CDR3 extends over 16 amino acids. The V gene's germline CDR1 is LNHDA and CDR2 SQIVND (reference sequence). V was trimmed by 5 bases and J by 3 bases, leaving 20 bases between them. The CDR3 loop is CASSSQGRDTGYEQYF. The CDR3 nucleotides are TGTGCCAGTAGTTCCCAAGGGAGGGACACCGGCTACGAGCAGTACTTC.

This clone was picked up one time. The rearrangement uses TRBV19 and TRBJ1-2, with D hard to call. CDR3 size: 16 residues. Trimming pared 1 base from V and 0 bases from J, leaving 12 bases between. CDR1 is LNHDA and CDR2 is SQIVND in the germline V gene (reference sequence). CDR3 in DNA: TGTGCCAGTAGTATAGCGTCGGCGGGAGCTAACTATGGCTACACCTTC. It encodes CASSIASAGANYGYTF.

The CDR3 is CASSQDNPTGLSYNEQFF. Here the CDR3 DNA reads TGCGCCAGCAGCCAAGATAACCCGACAGGGCTCTCCTACAATGAGCAGTTCTTC. This chain joins TRBV4-3 and TRBJ2-1; 7 nucleotides align to TRBD1. The trim removed 0 bases at V and 0 bases at J, leaving 8 bases unmatched. Germline lookup yields CDR1 LGHNA and CDR2 YSLEER. The CDR3 extends over 18 amino acids.